The entry below gives a single T cell receptor beta chain sequence along with its context. Its antigen is not known. The data derive from a study of response to subunit inactivated influenza vaccine. Findings and limits, study-wide: T cells newly recruited by each seasonal influenza vaccination are few, the authors suggested.

TCRdb processed the RT-PCR reads anew with MiXCR; each CDR3 protein has one entry. The sample includes hundreds of thousands of distinct CDR3 sequences, around 9.9% of them seen just once. The germline gives CDR1 SGHTA, CDR2 FQGNSA. V lost 0 bases and J lost 7; bases outside the gene matches: 8. CDR3 size: 16 residues. Material: PBMCs from blood, obtained 45 days after vaccination. The TCR was taken from a man aged 50 to 59 who received an inactivated influenza vaccine. This sequence joins TRBV7-2 and TRBJ2-2; 7 nucleotides agree with TRBD2. CDR3 nucleotides: TGTGCCAGCAGCTTAGCACGGACTAGGGGTGGCGGGGAGCTGTTTTTT. Residues: CASSLARTRGGGELFF. Full variable domain (remainder filled in from reference TRBV7-2 and TRBJ2-2): GAGVSQSPSNKVTEKGKDVELRCDPISGHTALYWYRQSLGQGLEFLIYFQGNSAPDKSGLPSDRFSAERTGGSVSTLTIQRTQQEDSAVYLCASSLARTRGGGELFFGEGSRLTVL.